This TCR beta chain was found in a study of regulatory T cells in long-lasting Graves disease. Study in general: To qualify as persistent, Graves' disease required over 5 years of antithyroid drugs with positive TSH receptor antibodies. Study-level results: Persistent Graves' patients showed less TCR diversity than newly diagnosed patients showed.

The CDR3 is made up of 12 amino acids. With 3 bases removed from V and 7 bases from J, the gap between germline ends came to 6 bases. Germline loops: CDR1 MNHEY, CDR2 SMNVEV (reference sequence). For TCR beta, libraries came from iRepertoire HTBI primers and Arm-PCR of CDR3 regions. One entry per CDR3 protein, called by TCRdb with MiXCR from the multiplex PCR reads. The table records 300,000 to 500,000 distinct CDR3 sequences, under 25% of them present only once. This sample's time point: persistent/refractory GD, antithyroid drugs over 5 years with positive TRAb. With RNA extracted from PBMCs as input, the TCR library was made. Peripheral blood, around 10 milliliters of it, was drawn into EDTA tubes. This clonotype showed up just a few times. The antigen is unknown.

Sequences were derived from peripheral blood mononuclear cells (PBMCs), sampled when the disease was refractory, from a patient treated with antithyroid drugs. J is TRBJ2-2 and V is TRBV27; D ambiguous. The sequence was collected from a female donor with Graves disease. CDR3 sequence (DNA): TGTGCCAGCAGTTTTTATGGCGGGGAGCTGTTTTTT. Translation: CASSFYGGELFF.